This TCR beta chain originates from a study of CD8 T cells in ankylosing spondylitis. The study, taken as a whole, reports: Roughly 8 highly homologous variants made up a TCR beta motif that seemed to typify ankylosing spondylitis blood. Clones linked with disease were CD8+ and fairly uncommon in the peripheral blood.

Preparation of TCR beta libraries was done by quantitative 5'-RACE with molecular barcodes. Via MiXCR, TCRdb re-called the 5' RACE reads, giving one row per CDR3 protein. The table records 180,000 or so distinct CDR3 sequences, 9.5% to 13% of them present only once. Ten or more counts support this clonotype. Its target is unknown. This CDR3 comprises 17 residues. The V and J ends lost 2 bases and 2 bases respectively, with 15 bases between them. Germline V lookup: CDR1 MNHEY, CDR2 SMNVEV (reference sequence). Sequencing was done on a sample of blood, either unsorted or a sorted T cell fraction (not recorded which). This clonotype originated in a male donor with ankylosing spondylitis or in good health (not recorded which). The chain has TRBV27 and TRBJ2-2; D remains ambiguous. The DNA of the CDR3 is TGTGCCAGCAGTTTAACCCCCCAGGACCTTAACACCGGGGAGCTGTTTTTT. It translates to CASSLTPQDLNTGELFF.